These 19 T cell receptor beta chains originate from one sample sequenced in a study of monozygotic twins with inflammatory bowel disease. TCRdb reprocessed the 5' RACE reads, with one entry per CDR3 protein and no DNA. This sample's table has fewer than 150,000 distinct CDR3 sequences. Sequencing input: blood. These TCRs come from a human donor with ulcerative colitis or Crohn's disease, or a healthy co-twin of an affected twin (not recorded which).

V and J are TRBV6-2 or TRBV6-3 and TRBJ2-1; TCRdb reports TRBD1, a call that lacks DNA to check it against. This CDR3 contains 17 residues. Germline CDR1 reads MNHEY; CDR2 reads SVGEGT. The CDR3 sequence: CASSYQPGVNLYNEQFF.

The rearrangement uses TRBV11-2 and TRBJ2-3; the TCRdb call, TRBD2, lacks DNA for checking. The CDR3 runs to 14 residues. Germline V lookup: CDR1 SGHAT, CDR2 FQNNGV. CDR3 residues: CASSSGTSPPRQYF.

The V and J genes are TRBV19 and TRBJ2-7. Germline CDR1 reads LNHDA; CDR2 reads SQIVND (reference sequence). The CDR3 contains 14 residues. CDR3 amino acids: CASSIGSPNYEQYF.

V is TRBV20-1 and J is TRBJ2-5. The CDR3 length is 11 residues. The germline gives CDR1 DFQATT, CDR2 SNEGSKA (reference sequence). The CDR3 is CSAPDRRTQYF.

The rearrangement joins TRBV20-1 to TRBJ1-5; TCRdb calls TRBD1, which cannot be checked without DNA. This CDR3 contains 16 residues. CDR1 DFQATT and CDR2 SNEGSKA come from the germline V gene (reference sequence). The CDR3 region is CSAREHQGGRNQPQHF.

The gene calls are TRBV12-3 or TRBV12-4 and TRBJ1-3; there is no DNA to check the TCRdb D call of TRBD1. This CDR3 contains 15 residues. CDR3 protein: CASSPNRGTGNTIYF.

The chain employs TRBV2 and TRBJ2-1; absent DNA, TCRdb's TRBD2 call cannot be checked. CDR1 SNHLY and CDR2 FYNNEI come from the germline V gene. The CDR3 has 15 amino acids. The CDR3 loop is CASSQTSGAHNEQFF.

The CDR3 loop is CSAQPLGQVNQPQHF. The chain combines TRBV20-1 with TRBJ1-5; TCRdb lists TRBD1, though no DNA is available to test this call. The CDR3 loop spans 15 amino acids. Per the germline V gene, CDR1 is DFQATT and CDR2 is SNEGSKA (reference sequence).

The chain recombines TRBV7-2 with TRBJ1-2; TCRdb selects TRBD1, and the lack of DNA leaves this call unchecked. This CDR3 has 15 residues. In germline, CDR1 is SGHTA, CDR2 FQGNSA. CDR3 residues: CASSLRVGGLYGYTF.

The chain carries TRBV5-6 and TRBJ2-1. CDR3 length equals 12 residues. Germline V gene sequence: CDR1 SGHDT, CDR2 YYEEEE. The CDR3 spells CASSLDRREQFF.

This rearrangement joins TRBV7-2 to TRBJ1-4; as DNA is missing, the TRBD1 call by TCRdb cannot be tested. Germline V gene lookup returns CDR1 SGHTA and CDR2 FQGNSA. This CDR3 has 14 amino acids. The CDR3 sequence: CASSHDRGYEKLFF.

V is TRBV12-3 or TRBV12-4 and J is TRBJ2-5; TCRdb's D call, TRBD1, is unchecked because there is no DNA. CDR3 size: 16 residues. Here the CDR3 reads CASSLLGGAHQETQYF.

This sequence joins TRBV4-3 and TRBJ2-1. Germline V gene sequence: CDR1 LGHNA, CDR2 YSLEER. The CDR3 contains 13 residues. The CDR3: CASSQDRSYEQFF.

The chain is built from TRBV7-3 and TRBJ1-1; absent DNA, TCRdb's TRBD1 call cannot be checked. CDR3 length equals 19 residues. Germline values: CDR1 SGHTA, CDR2 FQGTGA. The chain's CDR3 is CASSLRQGAPGSMNTEAFF. The full variable domain, completed using reference TRBV7-3 and TRBJ1-1, is GAGVSQTPSNKVTEKGKYVELRCDPISGHTALYWYRQSLGQGPEFLIYFQGTGAADDSGLPNDRFFAVRPEGSVSTLKIQRTERGDSAVYLCASSLRQGAPGSMNTEAFFGQGTRLTVV.

The V call is TRBV7-8, the J call TRBJ2-3; lacking DNA, the TRBD1 call made by TCRdb goes unchecked. From germline, CDR1 is SGHVS and CDR2 FQNEAQ. The CDR3 has 16 residues. CDR3 sequence: CASSLEARGPSDTQYF.

This chain uses TRBV10-3 with TRBJ2-3; checking the TCRdb D call of TRBD1 is not possible without DNA. From germline, CDR1 is ENHRY and CDR2 SYGVKD. The CDR3 covers 13 residues. The CDR3 loop is CAISESRADTQYF.

The rearrangement joins TRBV29-1 to TRBJ1-3. The V gene's germline CDR1 is SQVTM and CDR2 ANQGSEA. The CDR3 covers 13 residues. CDR3 residues: CSVLGDSGNTIYF.

V gene TRBV14 combines with J gene TRBJ2-2; TCRdb designates TRBD1, a call that cannot be tested without DNA. The CDR3 is made up of 16 amino acids. Germline values: CDR1 SGHDN, CDR2 FVKESK. The CDR3 spells CASSQLRGRNTGELFF.

The chain is built from TRBV10-3 and TRBJ2-7. The CDR3 length is 14 residues. In germline, CDR1 is ENHRY, CDR2 SYGVKD. CDR3 amino acids: CAIRMTGSSYEQYF.